This is a list of T cell receptor beta chains from one sample in a study of early stage breast cancer tumors. Sequencing was performed with immunoSEQ multiplex PCR; in TCRdb, only in-frame clones are kept and a portion is missing. The table includes fewer than 70,000 clones, 60% to 85% detected once. The sample was blood. Every receptor here comes from a person aged 30-39 years with breast cancer. CDR3s include the opening cysteine and the closing phenylalanine or tryptophan. Each record gives: CDR3 protein, CDR3 DNA, clone size, V gene, D gene, J gene, CDR3 length. The D gene is left open where the match is weak. Size is omitted from some rows. Given values are once, few, many or a class for expanded clones.

CDR3 protein: CATSSWDDRTGGHTEAFF
CDR3 DNA: TGTGCCACCAGCAGTTGGGATGATCGGACAGGGGGTCACACTGAAGCTTTCTTT
clone size: NA
V gene: TRBV15
D gene: TRBD1
J gene: TRBJ1-1
CDR3 length: 18

CDR3 protein: CASSSDRGSYNEQFF
CDR3 DNA: TGTGCCAGCAGCTCCGACAGGGGATCCTACAATGAGCAGTTCTTC
clone size: NA
V gene: TRBV5-6
D gene: TRBD1
J gene: TRBJ2-1
CDR3 length: 15

CDR3 protein: CASSSLAEVQFF
CDR3 DNA: TGTGCCAGCAGTTCCCTAGCGGAAGTGCAGTTCTTC
clone size: NA
V gene: TRBV5-4
D gene: TRBD2
J gene: TRBJ2-1
CDR3 length: 12

CDR3 protein: CASSFGTEVSGNTIYF
CDR3 DNA: TGCGCCAGCAGCTTCGGGACGGAAGTCTCTGGAAACACCATATATTTT
clone size: NA
V gene: TRBV5-1
D gene: NA
J gene: TRBJ1-3
CDR3 length: 16

CDR3 protein: CASSLAGRDPGREQFF
CDR3 DNA: TGTGCCAGCAGCTTAGCTGGGAGGGACCCAGGTAGGGAGCAGTTCTTC
clone size: few
V gene: TRBV11-1
D gene: TRBD2
J gene: TRBJ2-1
CDR3 length: 16

CDR3 protein: CASSMRTRMSSGNTIYF
CDR3 DNA: TGTGCCAGTAGTATGCGGACACGAATGAGCTCTGGAAACACCATATATTTT
clone size: once
V gene: TRBV19
D gene: NA
J gene: TRBJ1-3
CDR3 length: 17

CDR3 protein: CASSQKVNEQFF
CDR3 DNA: TGTGCCAGCAGCCAAAAGGTCAATGAGCAGTTCTTC
clone size: NA
V gene: TRBV16
D gene: NA
J gene: TRBJ2-1
CDR3 length: 12

CDR3 protein: CASSQAIHSGTGAADTQYF
CDR3 DNA: TGCGCCAGCAGCCAGGCTATCCACTCCGGGACAGGGGCAGCAGATACGCAGTATTTT
clone size: NA
V gene: TRBV4-1
D gene: TRBD1
J gene: TRBJ2-3
CDR3 length: 19

CDR3 protein: CASSSQFQGALNMGSYNEQFF
CDR3 DNA: TGTGCCAGCAGTTCCCAGTTTCAGGGGGCGTTAAATATGGGGTCCTACAATGAGCAGTTCTTC
clone size: NA
V gene: TRBV27
D gene: TRBD1
J gene: TRBJ2-1
CDR3 length: 21

CDR3 protein: CASSLRTVGGSQPQHF
CDR3 DNA: TGTGCCAGCAGCTTGAGGACAGTCGGTGGAAGTCAGCCCCAGCATTTT
clone size: NA
V gene: TRBV7-8
D gene: NA
J gene: TRBJ1-5
CDR3 length: 16

CDR3 protein: CASSDSTESGELFF
CDR3 DNA: TGTGCCAGCAGTGACTCGACCGAGTCGGGGGAGCTGTTTTTT
clone size: NA
V gene: TRBV6-4
D gene: NA
J gene: TRBJ2-2
CDR3 length: 14

CDR3 protein: CASSKEGAGGGHEQFF
CDR3 DNA: TGTGCCAGCAGCAAAGAGGGGGCAGGGGGCGGGCATGAGCAGTTCTTC
clone size: NA
V gene: TRBV21-1
D gene: NA
J gene: TRBJ2-1
CDR3 length: 16

CDR3 protein: CASSFGGPNTEAFF
CDR3 DNA: TGCGCCAGCAGCTTCGGGGGCCCCAACACTGAAGCTTTCTTT
clone size: NA
V gene: TRBV5-1
D gene: NA
J gene: TRBJ1-1
CDR3 length: 14